This T cell receptor beta chain was sequenced during a study of cytomegalovirus exposure and HLA in healthy donors. Study findings and constraints: In a later analysis, V- and J-gene trimming of beta chains associated with a DCLRE1C missense variant, replicated independently. It was shown in a later analysis that HLA-associated TCR beta chains were more clonally expanded than other, equally common chains.

Primers included in the PCR were 60 Vbeta and 13 Jbeta primers. Assay used: immunoSEQ multiplex PCR; TCRdb lists only in-frame clones, some missing. The data contain 150,000 or so clones, 75% to 85% of them singletons. Concerning this clone: What it recognizes is unknown.

The CDR3 is made up of 17 amino acids. Trimming took 3 bases from V and 0 from J, leaving 17 bases between them. In germline, CDR1 is KGHSH, CDR2 LQKENI. The clonotype was recovered from a female donor in good health and CMV-seronegative. The gene calls are TRBV18 and TRBJ1-1; D is uncertain. The sequencing sample was made of PBMCs. The CDR3 region has the DNA TGTGCCAGCTCACCTAGAAACGCCCGAGGATTGAACACTGAAGCTTTCTTT. Amino acid sequence: CASSPRNARGLNTEAFF.